The rows below give T cell receptor beta chains drawn from one sample of a study of T cell repertoires in cytomegalovirus infection. MiXCR was run by TCRdb on the reads, yielding one entry per CDR3 protein. The sample has 350,000 to 450,000 distinct CDR3 sequences; less than 20% are singletons. Specimen: PBMCs. These receptors were taken from a human donor in good health (CMV status not recorded). Some clones in this sample may be carry-over from other donors' samples. Both conserved end residues are part of each CDR3. Fields, in order: V gene, clone size, D gene, J gene, CDR3 protein, CDR3 DNA. A D gene is named only where the DNA matches it firmly. Part of the rows lack a size; the others show once, few, many or a class for expanded clones.

TRBV12-3/TRBV12-4	NA	TRBD1	TRBJ2-5	CASSYDRGQTQYF	TGTGCCAGCAGCTATGACAGGGGGCAGACCCAGTACTTC
TRBV7-2	few	TRBD2	TRBJ2-1	CASSPRPGTSGRREQFF	TGTGCCAGCAGCCCACGTCCCGGGACTAGCGGGAGACGTGAGCAGTTCTTC
TRBV7-8	NA	NA	TRBJ2-5	CASSSSLRVETQYF	TGTGCCAGCAGCTCCTCTCTCCGGGTAGAGACCCAGTACTTC
TRBV19	few	TRBD1	TRBJ2-1	CASRKQGDSYNEQFF	TGTGCCAGTAGGAAACAGGGGGACTCCTACAATGAGCAGTTCTTC
TRBV19	few	NA	TRBJ2-1	CASRGWTYNEQFF	TGTGCCAGTCGGGGGTGGACCTACAATGAGCAGTTCTTC
TRBV7-2	many	TRBD1	TRBJ1-6	CASSPRTGVNSPLHF	TGTGCCAGCAGCCCTAGGACAGGGGTGAATTCACCCCTCCACTTT
TRBV4-1	NA	NA	TRBJ1-4	CASSQVTVGEKLFF	TGCGCCAGCAGCCAAGTGACAGTAGGTGAAAAACTGTTTTTT
TRBV6-1	NA	NA	TRBJ2-7	CASSDTGSYEQYF	TGTGCCAGCAGTGACACAGGCTCCTACGAGCAGTACTTC
TRBV5-1	many	NA	TRBJ1-1	CASSLTSQNTEAFF	TGCGCCAGCAGCTTGACTTCCCAGAACACTGAAGCTTTCTTT
TRBV20-1	NA	NA	TRBJ2-7	CSPTRGSSYEQYF	TGCAGTCCCACCCGCGGAAGCTCCTACGAGCAGTACTTC
TRBV11-3	NA	NA	TRBJ2-3	CASSMTSSTDTQYF	TGTGCCAGCAGCATGACGTCAAGCACAGATACGCAGTATTTT
TRBV6-1	few	NA	TRBJ2-3	CASSERGRNTDTQYF	TGTGCCAGCAGTGAAAGGGGACGGAACACAGATACGCAGTATTTT
TRBV6-2/TRBV6-3	NA	NA	TRBJ1-1	CASSLAGAEAFF	TGTGCCAGCAGCCTCGCGGGGGCTGAAGCTTTCTTT
TRBV7-2	many	NA	TRBJ2-5	CASSINRLETQYF	TGTGCCAGCAGCATTAACAGGCTGGAGACCCAGTACTTC
TRBV19	NA	NA	TRBJ2-3	CASKMRARGDTQYF	TGTGCCAGTAAGATGCGGGCGCGGGGAGATACGCAGTATTTT
TRBV19	many	NA	TRBJ1-2	CASSIPGAPYYGYTF	TGTGCCAGTAGTATTCCCGGGGCGCCTTACTATGGCTACACCTTC
TRBV20-1	NA	NA	TRBJ1-5	CSARRVNSNQPQHF	TGCAGTGCTAGGAGGGTCAATAGCAATCAGCCCCAGCATTTT
TRBV28	few	TRBD1	TRBJ2-2	CASSSRDRGRVTGELFF	TGTGCCAGCAGTTCTCGGGACAGGGGACGGGTCACCGGGGAGCTGTTTTTT
TRBV27	NA	NA	TRBJ2-3	CACQFRDTQYF	TGTGCCTGCCAATTTAGGGATACGCAGTATTTT
TRBV19	few	TRBD2	TRBJ2-5	CARKTSGGSPVGETQYF	TGTGCCAGGAAGACTAGCGGGGGGTCTCCGGTTGGAGAGACCCAGTACTTC
TRBV6-6	NA	NA	TRBJ2-1	CASSYRRDVGNEQFF	TGTGCCAGCAGTTACCGGCGGGACGTGGGAAATGAGCAGTTCTTC
TRBV2	NA	NA	TRBJ1-5	CASSGKGDSNQPQHF	TGTGCCAGCAGTGGGAAGGGGGATAGCAATCAGCCCCAGCATTTT
TRBV20-1	NA	TRBD1	TRBJ2-1	CSAPGTGSSRGQFF	TGCAGTGCCCCCGGGACAGGGAGTTCACGGGGGCAGTTCTTC
TRBV12-5	NA	TRBD1	TRBJ1-5	CASGTGQAYTQHF	TGTGCTAGTGGTACCGGACAGGCGTATACGCAGCATTTT
TRBV2	NA	NA	TRBJ2-3	CASLADTDTQYF	TGTGCCAGCCTTGCCGATACAGATACGCAGTATTTT